This T cell receptor beta chain was captured by sequencing in a study of Ad26.COV2.S vaccination and SARS-CoV-2 variants (dated by TCRdb to about 2021). Describing the broader study: Donors in the vaccine arm were drawn from COV1001, a multicentre, randomized, double-blind, placebo-controlled phase I-IIa trial testing Ad26.COV2.S in healthy adults. Ad26.COV2.S was given intramuscularly at 5x10^10 or 1x10^11 viral particles, as a single shot or as two shots 56 days apart. TCRbeta repertoire sequencing was used to assess the specificity and breadth of SARS-CoV-2-reactive T cell receptors after Ad26.COV2.S vaccination. A total of approximately 30 samples were included in the TCR-sequenced set, comprising roughly 19 Ad26.COV2.S vaccine recipients, 5 placebo recipients and 8 SARS-CoV-2 convalescent individuals. Trial participants were randomized into five groups of five: low-dose or high-dose Ad26.COV2.S given once or twice, or placebo on both occasions. Throughout the experiments and outcome assessment, investigators stayed blinded to trial group allocation.

The treatment or condition label corresponds to: around 19 received Ad26.COV2.S at low or high dose, single or two shots; roughly five received placebo; per-sample allocation not given. Repertoires of vaccine and placebo recipients were sequenced from samples collected on day 63 after the first injection. Between 29 July and 7 August 2020, Cohort 1b enrolled about two dozen adults aged 18-55 years at one site in Boston, USA. Ad26.COV2.S was a replication-incompetent adenovirus type 26 vector that expressed a prefusion-stabilized SARS-CoV-2 spike protein derived from the original Wuhan strain. Points on this clone: Its antigen is still unknown. Base-call qualities are not available, and no considerably larger clone is one nucleotide away.

The immunoSEQ Assay was the method used to sequence TCRbeta CDR3 regions. After extraction, genomic DNA underwent amplification by bias-controlled multiplex PCR, followed by high-throughput sequencing. Under the source paper's analysis protocol: To quantify the absolute abundance of each unique TCRbeta CDR3 region, sequences were collapsed and filtered. T cell fraction was estimated by normalizing TCRbeta template counts to usable DNA, with usable DNA measured through amplification of reference genes found in all nucleated cells. Repertoire TCRs were annotated as SARS-CoV-2-specific by exact matching of V gene, CDR3 amino acid sequence and J gene to a known reactive TCR set. The reference SARS-CoV-2 TCR set was derived from MIRA and filtered for enrichment in COVID-19-positive ImmuneCODE repertoires, a step that removed public or cross-reactive TCRs. Using the MIRA antigens, annotated TCRs were further analysed by specific ORF or by position within an ORF. Breadth was defined as annotated unique rearrangements over total unique productive rearrangements; depth was the summed frequency of those rearrangements. Two-sided Wilcoxon rank-sum tests were applied when comparing TCR breadth between groups. Entries here come from immuneACCESS through TCRdb and include only in-frame sequences with V and J called. Some clones fail to appear in such tables; in the studies checked, an unresolved V gene covers under half of the shortfall, and the cause of the remainder is unknown. D and trimming were read from the DNA, whereas the V and J calls and clone size are those reported in that table. In all, the sample holds 430,000 or so clones, and roughly nine tenths of those were seen once. Approximately 2.5% of the sample is in the top ten clones.

Study-wide findings and limitations: Comparable non-spike TCR breadth was observed between vaccine and placebo recipients, consistent with only spike being contained in the vaccine. Compared with placebo recipients, Ad26.COV2.S recipients showed higher spike-specific TCR breadth (P = 0.0014). Comparing responses between vaccine doses or regimens was not something the study was powered to do. According to the authors, total T cell responses may have been underestimated by the TCR breadth and depth analyses. Substantial breadth of spike-specific CD8+ and CD4+ T cell responses was reported after vaccination.

This specimen was peripheral blood, taken in a trial of Ad26.COV2.S vaccine versus placebo. This sequence was found in a person aged 18 to 65 who received the Ad26.COV2.S COVID-19 vaccine or a placebo.

CDR3 loop: CASSRDPTSTDTQYF. In nucleotides, the sequence is TGTGCCAGCAGTCGGGACCCCACTAGCACAGATACGCAGTATTTT. The chain joins TRBV27 to TRBJ2-3, with the D assignment possibly TRBD1 or TRBD2, given 5 matching bases for each. There are 15 amino acids in the CDR3, from cysteine to phenylalanine inclusive. This entry keeps only the CDR3 DNA: 45 bases, framed from base 1. The V and J ends are trimmed by 5 bases and 0 bases, leaving 12 bases between them. The germline V gene (reference sequence) gives CDR1 as MNHEY and CDR2 as SMNVEV.